This is a list of T cell receptor beta chains from one sample in a study of Graves' ophthalmopathy and Graves' hyperthyroidism. One entry per CDR3 protein, called by TCRdb with MiXCR from the multiplex PCR reads. The repertoire holds about 410,000 distinct CDR3 sequences, with approximately 16% as singletons. Sequenced material: peripheral blood. Receptors originate from a woman under 30 with Graves' ophthalmopathy. Both conserved end residues are part of each CDR3. The D gene is left open where the match is weak. Expanded clones are given a class, and other clones once, few, many or no size at all.

D,J,size,V,DNA,CDR3
TRBD1,TRBJ1-1,once,TRBV9,TGTGCCAGCAGGGATTGGACAGGGCCGAACACTGAAGCTTTCTTT,CASRDWTGPNTEAFF
TRBD1,TRBJ1-5,NA,TRBV14,TGTGCCAGCAGCCCTTACAGGGGGGATGATCAGCCCCAGCATTTT,CASSPYRGDDQPQHF
NA,TRBJ2-2,NA,TRBV9,TGTGCCAGCAGCGTAGTCGGGGGCTACACCGGGGAGCTGTTTTTT,CASSVVGGYTGELFF
TRBD2,TRBJ2-7,many,TRBV11-2,TGTGCCAGCAGCTTATTTCCCGGGGGGAGCTCCTACGAGCAGTACTTC,CASSLFPGGSSYEQYF
NA,TRBJ2-7,many,TRBV28,TGTGCCAGCAGCAGGGGGGCTAAGCCCACCCTCGAGCAGTACTTC,CASSRGAKPTLEQYF
NA,TRBJ1-1,NA,TRBV19,TGTGCCAGTAGTTGGATGAACACTGAAGCTTTCTTT,CASSWMNTEAFF
NA,TRBJ1-5,many,TRBV7-2,TGTGCCAGCAGCTTAGTTGGCGGAGGAGATCAGCCCCAGCATTTT,CASSLVGGGDQPQHF
NA,TRBJ2-2,many,TRBV29-1,TGCAGCGTTGTCCCCCGGACGAACACCGGGGAGCTGTTTTTT,CSVVPRTNTGELFF
TRBD1,TRBJ1-2,NA,TRBV15,TGTGCCACCAGCCGGCGGGACAGGGAGGCTGGCTACACCTTC,CATSRRDREAGYTF
NA,TRBJ1-5,many,TRBV28,TGTGCCAGCAGTACGGGACGGAGCAATCAGCCCCAGCATTTT,CASSTGRSNQPQHF
NA,TRBJ1-1,many,TRBV18,TGTGCCAGCTCGGCGGACGTGAACACTGAAGCTTTCTTT,CASSADVNTEAFF
NA,TRBJ1-5,many,TRBV30,TGTGCCTGGAGTACGGCAGTGAATCAGCCCCAGCATTTT,CAWSTAVNQPQHF
NA,TRBJ1-1,many,TRBV28,TGTGCCAGCAACTCCCACGGGGTCATGAACACTGAAGCTTTCTTT,CASNSHGVMNTEAFF
NA,TRBJ2-2,many,TRBV7-3,TGTGCCAGCAGCTCGGAACCGGGGGGGGAGCTGTTTTTT,CASSSEPGGELFF
TRBD1,TRBJ2-7,NA,TRBV28,TGTGCCAGCAGCGACGCCGGGACAGGGATAGGTGGGCAGTACTTC,CASSDAGTGIGGQYF
TRBD2,TRBJ2-7,many,TRBV5-1,TGCGCCAGCAGCTGGGGACTAGCGGGTAATACCTACGAGCAGTACTTC,CASSWGLAGNTYEQYF
TRBD1,TRBJ1-5,NA,TRBV18,TGTGCCAGCTCACCACTCGCCGGGACAGGGTCGAGACAGCCCCAGCATTTT,CASSPLAGTGSRQPQHF
NA,TRBJ1-2,many,TRBV5-1,TGCGCCAGCAGCTTGGAACCGGGGCTACGCTATGGCTACACCTTC,CASSLEPGLRYGYTF
NA,TRBJ1-5,many,TRBV4-1,TGCGCCAGCAGCCCCACTCCAACTAACAGGTATAGCAATCAGCCCCAGCATTTT,CASSPTPTNRYSNQPQHF
NA,TRBJ2-5,many,TRBV24-1,TGTGCCACCAGTGACATGGACAGTGGGACCGTCCAAGAGACCCAGTACTTC,CATSDMDSGTVQETQYF
NA,TRBJ1-2,many,TRBV6-1,TGTGCCAGCAGGGGGAGTTCGTATGGCTACACCTTC,CASRGSSYGYTF
TRBD1,TRBJ1-1,many,TRBV5-1,TGCGCCAGCAGCTTTAGGACAGGGGGCAGTAACACTGAAGCTTTCTTT,CASSFRTGGSNTEAFF
NA,TRBJ2-2,many,TRBV6-2/TRBV6-3,TGTGCCAGCAGCCTTTTTCATCAGACCTGGACACCTCCCGGGGAGCTGTTTTTT,CASSLFHQTWTPPGELFF
TRBD1,TRBJ1-1,many,TRBV6-6,TGTGCCAGCATCTGGCAGGGCAGCAGGGGGACGGGAATGAACACTGAAGCTTTCTTT,CASIWQGSRGTGMNTEAFF
TRBD1,TRBJ2-4,many,TRBV7-8,TGTGCCAGCAGCTTAAGTGGGTCTCTGGACAGGGGGGTAGCCAAAAACATTCAGTACTTC,CASSLSGSLDRGVAKNIQYF
TRBD2,TRBJ2-2,many,TRBV25-1,TGTGCCAGCAGTAACACAGCGGGATCTGTCACCGGGGAGCTGTTTTTT,CASSNTAGSVTGELFF
TRBD1,TRBJ1-5,many,TRBV5-5,TGTGCCAGCAGCTTGGATGGACAGGGGTTTCAGCCCCAGCATTTT,CASSLDGQGFQPQHF
NA,TRBJ1-2,many,TRBV6-2/TRBV6-3,TGTGCCAGCAGTTACGCGGGGGCGCGCGGCTACACCTTC,CASSYAGARGYTF
NA,TRBJ1-3,many,TRBV11-1,TGTGCCAGCAGCCGTCCAGGACGGCCCTCTGGAAACACCATATATTTT,CASSRPGRPSGNTIYF
TRBD1,TRBJ2-7,many,TRBV6-1,TGTGCCAGCAGTCCGGGACAGGGTTCGGCCGAGCAGTACTTC,CASSPGQGSAEQYF
TRBD2,TRBJ2-1,many,TRBV6-1,TGTGCCAGCAGCGGACTAGCGGGGTACAATGAGCAGTTCTTC,CASSGLAGYNEQFF
TRBD1,TRBJ2-7,NA,TRBV27,TGTGCCAGCAGCGACGACAGGGGTGGGTACGAGCAGTACTTC,CASSDDRGGYEQYF
NA,TRBJ1-1,NA,TRBV11-2,TGTGCCAGCAGCTTAAGTACGACAGCCAACAAAAATGAAGCTTTCTTT,CASSLSTTANKNEAFF
NA,TRBJ1-2,many,TRBV15,TGTGCCACCAGCAGTTACAGGGTATACTATGGCTACACCTTC,CATSSYRVYYGYTF
TRBD2,TRBJ2-7,many,TRBV28,TGTGCCAGCAGTTTTCAGGGACTAGCGGGAAGTGAGCAGTACTTC,CASSFQGLAGSEQYF
NA,TRBJ2-7,NA,TRBV6-2/TRBV6-3,TGTGCCAGCAGCTCCCTTTACCCGACCAACGAGCAGTACTTC,CASSSLYPTNEQYF
TRBD1,TRBJ1-1,many,TRBV30,TGTGCCTGGAGTGGATCGACAGGGGTGGTCACTGAAGCTTTCTTT,CAWSGSTGVVTEAFF
TRBD2,TRBJ2-7,many,TRBV6-2/TRBV6-3,TGTGCCAGCATCCCGGGACTACCCGCTACCCACGAGCAGTACTTC,CASIPGLPATHEQYF
TRBD1,TRBJ2-7,many,TRBV5-1,TGCGCCAGCAGTACTCGAGGGACAGGGGTAACCTACGAGCAGTACTTC,CASSTRGTGVTYEQYF
NA,TRBJ1-6,many,TRBV20-1,TGCAGTGCTAGAGGATACAGAGATTCACCCCTCCACTTT,CSARGYRDSPLHF
TRBD2,TRBJ2-4,many,TRBV12-3/TRBV12-4,TGTGCCAGCAGTTCGGGACTAGACCTAGCCAAAAACATTCAGTACTTC,CASSSGLDLAKNIQYF
NA,TRBJ1-6,NA,TRBV2,TGTGCCAGCAGTGAAGTGTCAGGGCTACGGAATTCACCCCTCCACTTT,CASSEVSGLRNSPLHF
TRBD2,TRBJ2-2,many,TRBV28,TGTGCCAGCAGTTCCTCGGTAGCGGGAGCCCACCGACGTCCCGCTGGGGAGCTGTTTTTT,CASSSSVAGAHRRPAGELFF
NA,TRBJ2-7,many,TRBV6-2/TRBV6-3,TGTGCCAGCAGTTACTCGACGGGGACGGTCTCCTACGAGCAGTACTTC,CASSYSTGTVSYEQYF
NA,TRBJ1-1,few,TRBV6-1,TGTGCCAGTGGGATTAGCGGCTTTTTCTCTGAAGCTTTCTTT,CASGISGFFSEAFF
NA,TRBJ2-7,many,TRBV6-1,TGTGCCAGCAGTGAATATAAGGGGTCCTACGAGCAGTACTTC,CASSEYKGSYEQYF
NA,TRBJ1-6,many,TRBV28,TGTGCCAGCCGCTCCCAGGGGCAGGTCTATAATTCACCCCTCCACTTT,CASRSQGQVYNSPLHF
NA,TRBJ2-5,NA,TRBV12-3/TRBV12-4,TGTGCCAGCAGTCTAGGGGGACCCGGGACCCAGTACTTC,CASSLGGPGTQYF
NA,TRBJ1-3,many,TRBV11-1,TGTGCCAGCAGCCCCGAGGGGCGTAGCTCTGGAAACACCATATATTTT,CASSPEGRSSGNTIYF